The T cell receptor beta chain under discussion was sequenced for a study of vaccination effects on CD4 cells after COVID-19. Ahead of sequencing, the ViraFEST assay grew antigen-specific CD4+ T cells using viral peptide pools. A roughly 10-day culture period preceded the isolation of CD4+ T cells. Vaccinated participants had no history of SARS-CoV-2 infection and tested negative for nucleocapsid antibodies. Some clones are missing from TCRdb's copy, which holds only in-frame ones; the method was immunoSEQ multiplex PCR. The table has approximately 54,000 clones, 75% to 90% seen once; the top ten hold around 2.4%. Turning to this clone: What it recognizes is unknown.

The CDR3 is made up of 13 amino acids. Trimming shortened V by 2 bases and J by 4 bases, and 8 bases separated the two germline ends. CDR1 and CDR2 from the germline V gene are MNHNS and SASEGT. The TCR was taken from a human donor who received a COVID-19 vaccine. Sequencing was performed on CD4+ T cells from PBMCs cultured with HCoV-229E spike peptides, taken before COVID-19 vaccination. J is TRBJ2-5 and V is TRBV6-1, with D possibly being TRBD1 (6 bases). The CDR3 here is CASSEQGRETQYF. CDR3 coding DNA: TGTGCCAGCAGTGAACAGGGGCGAGAGACCCAGTACTTC.